The present T cell receptor beta chain was sequenced within a study of blood T cell repertoires in COVID-19. Study information: Spain, Italy and the United States supplied samples that represented acute and convalescent COVID-19. The analysed material was cDNA or gDNA that came from T cells, B-cell-depleted T cells, or PBMCs.

V lost 6 bases and J 1 base, leaving 20 bases between the germline ends. This CDR3 is built from 17 residues. CDR1 is SGHTA, CDR2 FQGNSA, per germline. In the original processing: It was from reference gene primer amplification that nucleated cell counts were estimated. Data came from immunoSEQ multiplex PCR; TCRdb stores just in-frame clones and leaves some out. Clone size and V and J calls were adopted from that table, with D and trimming inferred from the DNA. The table lists 120,000 to 150,000 clones, approximately 90% of them singletons, with about 1.6% in the top ten. A single count supports this clone.

The chain couples TRBV7-2 to TRBJ2-3, with D maybe TRBD2 (6 bases). The sequence came from a human donor in a cohort sampled during active COVID-19. Material: peripheral blood. The chain's CDR3 is CASSLMRAGTGTDTQYF. The CDR3 bases are TGTGCCAGCAGTCTAATGAGGGCAGGGACTGGCACAGATACGCAGTATTTT.